Listed here is a single TCR beta chain. The data originate from a study of T cell changes during pregnancy in multiple sclerosis. The data were produced by immunoSEQ multiplex PCR, yet TCRdb's version contains in-frame clones alone and is incomplete. This sample carries some 93,000 clones, 91% of them seen once, and the ten largest clones take around 1.7%. The CDR3 contains 18 residues. V was clipped by 0 bases and J by 2 bases; unmatched bases: 10. Germline lookup yields CDR1 PRHDT and CDR2 FYEKMQ (reference sequence). This sequence originates from a female donor in good health, enrolled as a control in a pregnancy study. The rearrangement uses TRBV13 and TRBJ1-3; 7 nucleotides line up with TRBD1. Sequences were derived from peripheral blood, sampled after pregnancy. The CDR3 sequence: CASSLGHSSTGPGNTIYF. The CDR3 coding sequence is TGTGCCAGCAGCTTAGGGCACTCGTCGACAGGGCCTGGAAACACCATATATTTT.